This T cell receptor (beta chain) was obtained from a study of T cell changes during pregnancy in multiple sclerosis. Clones were read by immunoSEQ multiplex PCR, and TCRdb kept only the in-frame ones, dropping some. In the table there are 30,000 to 45,000 clones, 93% of which are singletons. The germline V and J ends were trimmed by 6 bases and 0 bases, with 12 bases remaining between them. From germline, CDR1 is WSHSY and CDR2 SAAADI. The length of the CDR3 is 15 residues. The sequence was obtained from a female donor with multiple sclerosis, enrolled in a pregnancy study. This rearrangement joins TRBV10-2 to TRBJ1-3; the D is unclear. Sequenced material: CD4+ T cells from peripheral blood mononuclear cells, taken in the first trimester of pregnancy. The CDR3 DNA reads as TGCGCCAGCAGGGACTCCGCGCCCTCTGGAAACACCATATATTTT. Encoded protein: CASRDSAPSGNTIYF.